This T cell receptor (beta chain) was captured by sequencing in a study of CD8+ T cells in alopecia areata. Study-level findings and limits: Higher clonality was seen in lesional scalp than in normal scalp, especially in alopecia totalis/universalis. Scalp samples also contribute reads from the resident alphabeta T cells found in normal skin. TCR sharing across patients was less clear than in mice, possibly HLA-related.

Investigators sorted PBMCs to obtain both CD4+ and CD8+ T cells. This CDR3 is built from 14 residues. V dropped 5 bases and J dropped 0 bases, with 11 bases sitting between them. Germline CDR1 and CDR2: SGHTA and FQGNSA. Only a few counts were recorded for this clone. No antigen is known for it. cDNA serving as the sequencing template came from extracted, reverse transcribed RNA. TCRdb keeps only in-frame clones here, not all; method: immunoSEQ multiplex PCR. The sample has roughly 100,000 clones, less than 70% seen once. V is TRBV7-2 and J is TRBJ2-7; D might be TRBD1 (6 bases). The source material was CD4+ T cells sorted from blood. This receptor was identified in a human donor in good health. CDR3 DNA: TGTGCCAGCAGCCGGGACACCAGCTCCTACGAGCAGTACTTC. This codes for CASSRDTSSYEQYF.